This entry lists 9 T cell receptor beta chains sequenced from one sample in a study of T cell repertoires in cytomegalovirus infection. Their cognate antigens are unknown. MiXCR, run by TCRdb on the reads, gives a single entry per CDR3 protein. Seen here are about 770,000 distinct CDR3 sequences, around 29% observed once, and the top ten hold around 13%. Sequencing was performed on cultured CD8+ T cells from PBMCs, taken from culture after CMV antigen stimulation. These receptors came from a human donor in good health (CMV status not recorded). Some clones in this sample may be carry-over from other donors' samples.

The rearrangement links TRBV10-3 to TRBJ2-2, with no clear D. This CDR3 is built from 11 residues. Germline V lookup: CDR1 ENHRY, CDR2 SYGVKD. Trimming shortened V by 5 bases and J by 4 bases, and 2 bases separated the two germline ends. The CDR3 coding sequence is TGTGCCATCAGTTTCACCGGGGAGCTGTTTTTT. It translates to CAISFTGELFF.

This clonotype appeared many times. This sequence joins TRBV6-2 or TRBV6-3 and TRBJ2-1; D unclear. In germline, CDR1 is MNHEY, CDR2 SVGEGT. The CDR3 is 13 residues long. Trimming stripped 2 bases from V and 6 bases from J, with 8 bases between. CDR3 region: CASSYMRPNEQFF. Written as DNA, the CDR3 is TGTGCCAGCAGTTACATGAGGCCCAATGAGCAGTTCTTC.

V is TRBV6-2 or TRBV6-3 and J is TRBJ2-1, with 8 bases matching TRBD1. CDR3 length: 16 residues. J was trimmed by 4 bases and V by 3 bases; bases with no gene match: 8. CDR1 MNHEY and CDR2 SVGEGT come from the germline V gene. The CDR3 bases are TGTGCCAGCAGTTATGTTCCGGGACAGGATTACAATGAGCAGTTCTTC. Its protein is CASSYVPGQDYNEQFF.

This clonotype was seen many times. V and J are TRBV12-3 or TRBV12-4 and TRBJ1-5, with TRBD1 matching over 7 bases. The CDR3 is 16 residues long. The J segment lost 2 bases and the V segment lost 6 bases, leaving 10 bases of the junction unmatched. The CDR3 region is CASSHILGQGNQPQHF. The CDR3 DNA reads TGTGCCAGCAGCCATATTCTTGGACAGGGCAATCAGCCCCAGCATTTT.

This clonotype was detected ten times or more. The chain joins TRBV7-6 to TRBJ1-1, with no clear D. V lost 2 bases to trimming and J lost 5 bases, with 27 bases between them. This CDR3 contains 19 residues. From germline, CDR1 is SGHVS and CDR2 FNYEAQ. This chain's CDR3 is CASSLRRTTADLFGTEAFF. In DNA form, the CDR3 reads TGTGCCAGCAGCTTACGCCGTACTACGGCAGACCTTTTCGGGACTGAAGCTTTCTTT.

This clonotype was observed at least ten times. The chain joins TRBV27 to TRBJ2-5; D call uncertain. This CDR3 contains 11 residues. V was pared by 3 bases and J by 1 base, with 0 bases between. CDR1 and CDR2 from the germline V gene are MNHEY and SMNVEV (reference sequence). The DNA for the CDR3 is TGTGCCAGCAGTTTCCAAGAGACCCAGTACTTC. Encoded protein: CASSFQETQYF.

Note on this clonotype: Given a much more abundant clone one base away, this may be a read error. The J gene is TRBJ1-2, the V gene TRBV12-3 or TRBV12-4; D remains unclear. The CDR3 sequence is 14 residues long. DNA for the CDR3: TGTGCCGGCAGTTTAGCCCAGGAATTAGATGGCTACACCTTC. Amino acids: CAGSLAQELDGYTF.

This clonotype was seen only a few times. This chain uses TRBV12-3 or TRBV12-4 with TRBJ1-3, with no clear D. This CDR3 contains 16 residues. Trimming took 7 bases from V and 0 from J, leaving 16 bases between them. CDR3 loop: CASTLLWGSSGNTIYF. The CDR3 region has the DNA TGTGCCAGCACCCTCCTATGGGGTAGCTCTGGAAACACCATATATTTT.

The chain is built from TRBV12-3 or TRBV12-4 and TRBJ2-4; D might be TRBD2 (6 bases). V was trimmed by 5 bases and J by 9 bases, leaving 17 bases between them. The CDR3 loop spans 14 amino acids. The CDR3 is CASSDVPGLGIQYF. The CDR3 region has the DNA TGTGCCAGCAGTGACGTACCGGGACTTGGCATTCAGTACTTC.